The 20 T cell receptor beta chains presented below share a single source sample, sequenced in a study of blood T cell repertoires in COVID-19. TCRdb's copy holds only in-frame clones and misses some; the assay was immunoSEQ multiplex PCR. The profile covers roughly 250,000 clones, with approximately 85% appearing a single time and more than 4% taken by the ten largest. Material: PBMCs or T cells enriched from blood (not recorded which). Receptors were obtained from a woman under 40 who had recovered from COVID-19.

The table lists this clone with a count of one. V usage is TRBV5-6 and J usage is TRBJ2-1; 12 nucleotides line up with TRBD2. Trimming cost V 3 bases and J 6 bases; bases outside gene matches: 4. The CDR3 totals 15 residues. Germline values: CDR1 SGHDT, CDR2 YYEEEE. The CDR3 loop reads CASSSSGGAPNEQFF. Written as DNA, the CDR3 is TGTGCCAGCAGCTCTAGCGGGGGGGCCCCCAATGAGCAGTTCTTC.

The chain employs TRBV11-3 and TRBJ1-1; 7 bases line up with TRBD1. V dropped 5 bases and J dropped 4; count of bases not matched to a gene: 7. This CDR3 is built from 14 residues. Germline assignment: CDR1 SGHNT and CDR2 YENEEA. The chain's CDR3 is CASSATGFGTEAFF. CDR3 nucleotides: TGTGCCAGCAGCGCGACAGGGTTTGGCACTGAAGCTTTCTTT.

The chain employs TRBV30 and TRBJ1-2; D is perhaps TRBD1 (5 bases). Trimming stripped 4 bases from V and 2 bases from J, with 23 bases between. The CDR3 contains 17 residues. Germline-derived CDR1 and CDR2 are GTSNPN and SVGIG (reference sequence). The CDR3 loop is CAWNTPSGVRGNYGYTF. The CDR3, as DNA: TGTGCCTGGAACACTCCGTCGGGGGTCCGAGGAAACTATGGCTACACCTTC.

This chain uses TRBV11-2 with TRBJ2-4; maybe TRBD2 (6 bases). Per germline, CDR1 SGHAT and CDR2 FQNNGV. The CDR3 sequence is 16 residues long. V lost 5 bases to trimming and J lost 4 bases, with 18 bases between them. In nucleotides, the CDR3 is TGTGCCAGCAGCCAGGAGTGGAGGGTTACTAAAAACATTCAGTACTTC. Its protein product is CASSQEWRVTKNIQYF.

This sequence joins TRBV6-5 and TRBJ1-6; D gene unclear. The CDR3 covers 15 residues. Germline CDR1 MNHEY, CDR2 SVGAGI. V was clipped by 0 bases and J by 7 bases, with 10 bases between them. The CDR3 region has the DNA TGTGCCAGCAGTTACTCCGAGGGTCCGAATTCACCCCTCCACTTT. Residues: CASSYSEGPNSPLHF.

This clone has just a few counts. The rearrangement joins TRBV28 to TRBJ1-1, with a weak D call TRBD1 (5 bases). The CDR3 runs 15 residues. Germline V gene lookup returns CDR1 MDHEN and CDR2 SYDVKM. V lost 1 base, J lost 3 bases, and 12 bases lay in between. The CDR3 DNA follows: TGTGCCAGCAGTTTATCCAGGGCGGTGGACACTGAAGCTTTCTTT. It specifies CASSLSRAVDTEAFF.

This clone was found a few times. The V call is TRBV28, the J call TRBJ1-2; D is uncertain. Trimming removed 2 bases from V and 4 bases from J, with 8 bases in between. The CDR3 loop spans 13 amino acids. CDR1 and CDR2 from the germline V gene are MDHEN and SYDVKM. For the CDR3, the DNA is TGTGCCAGCAGTTTAATGCACACCTATGGCTACACCTTC. Translated: CASSLMHTYGYTF.

The chain recombines TRBV18 with TRBJ1-1, with D tentatively TRBD1 (6 bases). Germline V gene sequence: CDR1 KGHSH, CDR2 LQKENI. This CDR3 is 13 amino acids long. The V end was cut by 2 bases, the J end by 7 bases, with 11 bases between. This CDR3 reads CASSPSDRSEAFF. Here the CDR3 DNA reads TGTGCCAGCTCACCATCTGACAGGAGTGAAGCTTTCTTT. The whole variable domain, remainder taken from reference TRBV18 and TRBJ1-1, is NAGVMQNPRHLVRRRGQEARLRCSPMKGHSHVYWYRQLPEEGLKFMVYLQKENIIDESGMPKERFSAEFPKEGPSILRIQQVVRGDSAAYFCASSPSDRSEAFFGQGTRLTVV.

This chain links TRBV10-2 with TRBJ1-2, with D possibly being TRBD1 (6 bases). CDR3 length: 14 residues. The V gene's germline CDR1 is WSHSY and CDR2 SAAADI. Trimming took 7 bases from V and 7 from J, leaving 19 bases between them. CDR3 sequence: CASTSQQGPLGYTF. The CDR3 bases are TGCGCCAGCACATCGCAACAGGGCCCCCTTGGCTACACCTTC.

The V call is TRBV10-2, the J call TRBJ1-1, with D unresolved. Trimming took 7 bases from V and 2 from J, leaving 8 bases between them. Germline V gene data show CDR1 as WSHSY and CDR2 as SAAADI. The CDR3 sequence is 12 residues long. This chain's CDR3 is CASKRSNTEAFF. CDR3 DNA: TGCGCCAGCAAGAGATCAAACACTGAAGCTTTCTTT.

The chain couples TRBV19 to TRBJ2-7, with 7 positions matching TRBD1. V was pared by 4 bases and J by 4 bases, with 4 bases of the junction left unmatched. The CDR3 contains 13 residues. Germline V gene sequence: CDR1 LNHDA, CDR2 SQIVND (reference sequence). CDR3 DNA sequence: TGTGCCAGTAGTAACCGACAGGGATACGAGCAGTACTTC. Translating gives CASSNRQGYEQYF.

CDR3 residues: CSVEGGAGSPLNEQFF. The CDR3 coding sequence is TGCAGCGTTGAAGGCGGAGCAGGGTCCCCTCTCAATGAGCAGTTCTTC. V gene TRBV29-1 combines with J gene TRBJ2-1; D perhaps matches TRBD1 (5 bases). Trimming left V 1 base short and J 6 bases short, with 19 bases between. Germline CDR1 SQVTM, CDR2 ANQGSEA. The CDR3 totals 16 residues.

V and J are TRBV7-2 and TRBJ1-1; D gene ambiguous. The germline gives CDR1 SGHTA, CDR2 FQGNSA. The CDR3 is made up of 14 amino acids. V was clipped by 3 bases and J by 2 bases, with 10 bases between them. The CDR3, as DNA: TGTGCCAGCAGCTTCTCGAGAGGAAACACTGAAGCTTTCTTT. Translated, it gives CASSFSRGNTEAFF.

The gene calls are TRBV7-9 and TRBJ1-3; D remains unclear. V dropped 8 bases and J dropped 0 bases, with 17 bases sitting between them. The CDR3 consists of 16 residues. Per germline, CDR1 SEHNR and CDR2 FQNEAQ (reference sequence). CDR3 in DNA: TGTGCCAGCGGCCTCCTTAATAGCCACTCTGGAAACACCATATATTTT. This translates into CASGLLNSHSGNTIYF.

The chain combines TRBV12-3 or TRBV12-4 with TRBJ2-1; D uncertain. V lost 4 bases to trimming and J lost 10 bases, with 8 bases between them. There are 11 residues in the CDR3. The CDR3 coding sequence is TGTGCCAGCAGTTCAGGCCGGGAGCAGTTCTTC. Translating it yields CASSSGREQFF.

This chain joins TRBV9 and TRBJ1-1; 7 bases line up with TRBD1. V shed 4 bases and J 1 base; nucleotides not matched to a gene: 10. Germline loops: CDR1 SGDLS, CDR2 YYNGEE. This CDR3 is built from 16 residues. This chain's CDR3 is CASSTNWTGGNTEAFF. The CDR3 nucleotides are TGTGCCAGCAGCACCAACTGGACAGGAGGGAACACTGAAGCTTTCTTT.

The rearrangement links TRBV9 to TRBJ2-3; D uncertain. The V end was cut by 4 bases, the J end by 2 bases, with 26 bases between. This CDR3 has 19 residues. Germline V gene data show CDR1 as SGDLS and CDR2 as YYNGEE. CDR3 protein: CASSSPQVDSPLFTDTQYF. The CDR3 nucleotides are TGTGCCAGCAGCTCACCTCAGGTGGATTCCCCGCTTTTCACAGATACGCAGTATTTT.

This clone was detected a few times. This chain connects TRBV19 to TRBJ2-3; D ambiguous. Trimming pared 5 bases from V and 4 bases from J, leaving 7 bases between. CDR1 and CDR2 (germline): LNHDA, SQIVND (reference sequence). The CDR3 covers 12 residues. The CDR3 nucleotides read TGTGCCAGTAGTCAGTCCTCAGATACGCAGTATTTT. Translated: CASSQSSDTQYF.

The CDR3 loop reads CASSQVSVNYGYTF. The CDR3 DNA follows: TGCGCCAGCAGCCAAGTTTCAGTCAACTATGGCTACACCTTC. V is TRBV4-1 and J is TRBJ1-2; D is unresolved. V lost 1 base to trimming and J lost 2 bases, with 8 bases between them. The CDR3 extends over 14 amino acids. CDR1 is MGHRA and CDR2 is YSYEKL in the germline V gene.

Here the CDR3 DNA reads TGCGCCAGCATTTTGACGGCAGGGTCCTACAATGAGCAGTTCTTC. Its protein is CASILTAGSYNEQFF. V usage is TRBV5-1 and J usage is TRBJ2-1, with a possible D match to TRBD1 (5 bases). V was clipped by 6 bases and J by 1 base, with 14 bases between them. This CDR3 is built from 15 residues. CDR1 SGHRS and CDR2 YFSETQ come from the germline V gene.